The entry below gives a single TCR beta chain sequence along with its context. The sample comes from a study of blood T cell repertoires in COVID-19. On the study more broadly: COVID-19 samples from acute and convalescent phases originated in the United States, Italy and Spain.

This CDR3 contains 11 residues. Trimming stripped 3 bases from V and 11 bases from J, with 9 bases between. Germline-derived CDR1 and CDR2 are SGHRS and YFSETQ. Original methodology: Reference gene primer amplification gave nucleated cell count estimates. Some clones are missing from TCRdb's copy, which holds only in-frame ones; the method was immunoSEQ multiplex PCR. V, J and clone size derive from that table, while D and trimming were established from the DNA sequence. In the table there are about 280,000 clones, 85% of which are singletons. The sample taken for sequencing was peripheral blood. J is TRBJ2-1 and V is TRBV5-1; D unresolved. This sequence was found in a human donor in a cohort sampled during active COVID-19. CDR3 nucleotide sequence: TGCGCCAGCAGCTGGGCTCAGAAGCAGTTCTTC. This gives the protein CASSWAQKQFF.